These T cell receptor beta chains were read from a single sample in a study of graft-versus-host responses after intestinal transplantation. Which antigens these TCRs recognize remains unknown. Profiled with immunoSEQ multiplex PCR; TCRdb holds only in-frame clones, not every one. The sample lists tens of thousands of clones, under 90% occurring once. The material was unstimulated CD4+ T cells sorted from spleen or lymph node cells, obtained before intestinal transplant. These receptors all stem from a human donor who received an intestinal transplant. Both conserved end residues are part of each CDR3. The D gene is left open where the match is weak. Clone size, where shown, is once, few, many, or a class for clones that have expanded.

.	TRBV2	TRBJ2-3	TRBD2	CASRAPSGGAGDTQYF	TGTGCCAGCAGGGCCCCTAGCGGGGGGGCCGGGGATACGCAGTATTTT
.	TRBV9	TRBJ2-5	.	CASSKGGGPETQYF	TGTGCCAGCAGCAAGGGGGGGGGACCAGAGACCCAGTACTTC
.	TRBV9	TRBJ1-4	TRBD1	CASSAGQGRELFF	TGTGCCAGCAGCGCAGGACAGGGACGGGAACTGTTTTTT
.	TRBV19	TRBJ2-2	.	CASRVSFLTGELFF	TGTGCCAGCCGGGTCTCGTTTTTGACCGGGGAGCTGTTTTTT
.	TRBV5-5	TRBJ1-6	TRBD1	CASSQGAGSPLHF	TGTGCCAGCAGCCAGGGGGCTGGTTCACCCCTCCACTTT
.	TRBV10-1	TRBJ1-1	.	CASSGQGRSEAFF	TGCGCCAGCAGTGGTCAGGGAAGGTCTGAAGCTTTCTTT
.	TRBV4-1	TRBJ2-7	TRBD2	CASSQVGGLYYEQYF	TGCGCCAGCAGCCAAGTGGGAGGGCTTTACTACGAGCAGTACTTC
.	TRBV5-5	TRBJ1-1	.	CASSLSPGQQAFF	TGTGCCAGCAGCTTGTCACCGGGACAACAAGCTTTCTTT
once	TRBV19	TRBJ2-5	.	CASSRYRWEETQYF	TGTGCCAGTAGCAGGTACCGGTGGGAAGAGACCCAGTACTTC
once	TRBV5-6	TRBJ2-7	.	CASSLAGPYEQYF	TGTGCCAGCAGCTTGGCAGGGCCCTACGAGCAGTACTTC
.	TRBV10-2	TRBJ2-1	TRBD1	CASSADRVVYNEQFF	TGCGCCAGCAGCGCGGACAGGGTCGTGTACAATGAGCAGTTCTTC
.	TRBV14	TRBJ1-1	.	CASSRGQNTEAFF	TGTGCCAGCAGCCGGGGACAGAACACTGAAGCTTTCTTT
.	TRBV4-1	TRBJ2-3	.	CASGRDTYTDTQYF	TGCGCCAGCGGCCGGGACACCTACACAGATACGCAGTATTTT
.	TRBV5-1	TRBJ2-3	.	CASSPVVGRGTDTQYF	TGCGCCAGCAGCCCGGTTGTGGGGAGAGGCACAGATACGCAGTATTTT
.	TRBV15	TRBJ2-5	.	CATSRDRGDWAQYF	TGTGCCACCAGCAGAGATCGAGGAGACTGGGCCCAGTACTTC
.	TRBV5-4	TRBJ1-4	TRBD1	CASSTRTGAEEKLFF	TGTGCCAGCAGCACCCGGACAGGAGCGGAAGAAAAACTGTTTTTT
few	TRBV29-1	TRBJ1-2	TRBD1	CSVEGPTGNYGYTF	TGCAGCGTTGAAGGTCCGACAGGGAACTATGGCTACACCTTC
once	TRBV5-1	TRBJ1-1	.	CASSLKWSPGQNTEAFF	TGCGCCAGCAGCTTGAAATGGTCGCCAGGGCAGAACACTGAAGCTTTCTTT
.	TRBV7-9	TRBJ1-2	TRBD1	CASSLPGQGTSGYTF	TGTGCCAGCAGCTTGCCGGGACAGGGAACGAGCGGCTACACCTTC
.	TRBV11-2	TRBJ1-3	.	CASSTGGNSGNTIYF	TGTGCCAGCAGCACAGGTGGGAACTCTGGAAACACCATATATTTT
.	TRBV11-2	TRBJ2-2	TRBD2	CVWGRVTGELFF	TGTGTCTGGGGGAGGGTCACCGGGGAGCTGTTTTTT
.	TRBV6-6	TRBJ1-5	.	CASSGLSNQPQHF	TGTGCCAGCAGTGGGCTTAGCAATCAGCCCCAGCATTTT
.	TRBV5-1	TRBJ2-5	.	CASSLGQAVQETQYF	TGCGCCAGCAGCTTGGGACAGGCCGTCCAGGAGACCCAGTACTTC
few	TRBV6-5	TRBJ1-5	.	CASRSGNQPQHF	TGTGCCAGCAGGTCAGGCAATCAGCCCCAGCATTTT
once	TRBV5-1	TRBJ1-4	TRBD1	CASSLVGQGGGPNEKLFF	TGCGCCAGCAGCTTGGTGGGACAGGGAGGTGGGCCTAATGAAAAACTGTTTTTT
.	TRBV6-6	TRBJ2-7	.	CASSYYRAGPSYEQYF	TGTGCCAGCAGTTACTATCGGGCGGGACCCTCCTACGAGCAGTACTTC
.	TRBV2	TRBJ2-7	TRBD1	CASSAGPLDRGYF	TGTGCCAGCAGTGCGGGACCGTTGGACAGGGGTTACTTC
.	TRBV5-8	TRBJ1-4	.	CASGRGAAKLFF	TGTGCCAGCGGGCGGGGGGCGGCAAAACTGTTTTTT